The clone carrying this TCR beta chain was counted between two and nine times. Its matching antigen is unknown. The record originates from a study of T cell repertoires in cytomegalovirus infection. V dropped 1 base and J dropped 1 base, with 10 bases sitting between them. CDR3 length: 15 residues. Germline assignment: CDR1 MGHRA and CDR2 YSYEKL. MiXCR, applied by TCRdb to the reads, yields one record per CDR3 protein. In the table there are fewer than 1,000,000 distinct CDR3 sequences, approximately 31% of which are singletons. Study-wide points: Across the ex vivo response, the dominant clonotypes were HLA-C-restricted CMV-specific TCR beta clonotypes. Public TCR beta family frequency separated CMV-and-HLA carriers, including in an independent cohort.

The chain recombines TRBV4-1 with TRBJ1-1; D gene ambiguous. Source: cultured CD8+ T cells from PBMCs, taken from culture after CMV antigen stimulation. The receptor comes from a human donor in good health (CMV status not recorded). Some clones in this sample may be carry-over from other donors' samples. CDR3 nucleotides: TGCGCCAGCAGCCAAGGGGCAACACCGAACACTGAAGCTTTCTTT. Protein product: CASSQGATPNTEAFF.